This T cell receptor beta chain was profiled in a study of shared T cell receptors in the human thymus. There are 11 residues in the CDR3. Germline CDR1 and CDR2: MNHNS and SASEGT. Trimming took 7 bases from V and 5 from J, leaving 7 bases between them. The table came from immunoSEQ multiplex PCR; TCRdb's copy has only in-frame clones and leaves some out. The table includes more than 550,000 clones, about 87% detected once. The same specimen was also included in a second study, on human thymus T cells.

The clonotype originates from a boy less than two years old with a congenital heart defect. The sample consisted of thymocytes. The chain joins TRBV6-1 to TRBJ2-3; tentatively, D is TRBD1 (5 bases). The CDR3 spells CASKTVDTQYF. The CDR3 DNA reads TGTGCCAGCAAGACAGTAGATACGCAGTATTTT.